These 13 T cell receptor beta chains originate from one sample sequenced in a study of blood T cell repertoires in COVID-19. TCRdb keeps only in-frame clones here, not all; method: immunoSEQ multiplex PCR. Of fewer than 85,000 clones listed, less than 80% are singletons. Sequencing was carried out using peripheral blood. The origin of the receptors is a man aged 55 to 70 with active or convalescent COVID-19.

V gene TRBV18 combines with J gene TRBJ1-5; maybe TRBD1 (5 bases). The CDR3 loop spans 16 amino acids. Germline values: CDR1 KGHSH, CDR2 LQKENI. Trimming removed 3 bases at V and 3 bases at J, with 15 bases between. The CDR3 loop reads CASSPAQGLVNQPQHF. The CDR3 DNA reads TGTGCCAGCTCACCCGCGCAGGGTCTGGTCAATCAGCCCCAGCATTTT.

This clone has a handful of counts. This rearrangement joins TRBV7-2 to TRBJ2-6; D not resolved. V was clipped by 3 bases and J by 3 bases, with 3 bases between them. Germline V gene data show CDR1 as SGHTA and CDR2 as FQGNSA. This CDR3 is 13 amino acids long. This CDR3 is CASSFNGANVLTF. Written as DNA, the CDR3 is TGTGCCAGCAGCTTTAATGGGGCCAACGTCCTGACTTTC.

The chain employs TRBV4-1 and TRBJ1-2; TRBD1 agrees at 7 bases. Losses at the gene ends were 5 bases for V and 8 bases for J; bases not matched to a gene: 8. Germline loops: CDR1 MGHRA, CDR2 YSYEKL. This CDR3 comprises 13 residues. This chain's CDR3 is CASSNRQGEGYTF. Here the CDR3 DNA reads TGCGCCAGCAGCAACCGACAGGGCGAGGGCTACACCTTC.

This clone was picked up one time. The gene calls are TRBV6-5 and TRBJ1-3, with D tentatively TRBD1 (6 bases). CDR1 MNHEY and CDR2 SVGAGI come from the germline V gene. V lost 4 bases, J lost 4 bases, and 11 bases lay in between. CDR3 size: 14 residues. CDR3 DNA sequence: TGTGCCAGCAGTTTAACAGGGCCCGGAAACACCATATATTTT. Protein: CASSLTGPGNTIYF.

V gene TRBV10-3 combines with J gene TRBJ2-1; 7 nucleotides agree with TRBD2. Trimming cost V 0 bases and J 5 bases; bases outside gene matches: 7. The germline V gene has CDR1 ENHRY and CDR2 SYGVKD. The CDR3 consists of 16 residues. Here the CDR3 reads CAISESGGGLDNEQFF. Here the CDR3 DNA reads TGTGCCATCAGTGAGTCCGGCGGGGGATTAGACAATGAGCAGTTCTTC.

The chain carries TRBV28 and TRBJ1-2, with D possibly being TRBD1 (5 bases). Trimming stripped 5 bases from V and 2 bases from J, with 12 bases between. Germline V gene lookup returns CDR1 MDHEN and CDR2 SYDVKM. This CDR3 has 14 amino acids. The DNA of the CDR3 is TGTGCCAGCAGTCAGCTCGACAGAAACTATGGCTACACCTTC. It specifies CASSQLDRNYGYTF.

The chain couples TRBV4-1 to TRBJ1-5, with D perhaps matching TRBD1 (5 bases). The CDR3 extends over 15 amino acids. Germline CDR1 and CDR2: MGHRA and YSYEKL. V was pared by 0 bases and J by 6 bases, with 12 bases between. The CDR3 DNA sequence: TGCGCCAGCAGCCAAGATTCGGGGGAGGGTCAGCCCCAGCATTTT. Its translation is CASSQDSGEGQPQHF.

The J gene is TRBJ1-2, the V gene TRBV2; D might be TRBD1 (5 bases). V lost 7 bases to trimming and J lost 1 base, with 22 bases between them. Germline V lookup: CDR1 SNHLY, CDR2 FYNNEI. The CDR3 has 17 amino acids. The CDR3 loop is CASTQRGGGVDNYGYTF. CDR3 bases: TGTGCCAGCACCCAAAGGGGAGGAGGGGTTGATAACTATGGCTACACCTTC.

The chain joins TRBV7-9 to TRBJ2-3; D ambiguous. V was cut by 5 bases and J by 1 base, with 10 bases left in between. CDR3 length: 14 residues. Per the germline V gene, CDR1 is SEHNR and CDR2 is FQNEAQ (reference sequence). The CDR3 here is CASSLTWGTDTQYF. CDR3 nucleotide sequence: TGTGCCAGCAGCCTGACATGGGGCACAGATACGCAGTATTTT.

This rearrangement joins TRBV19 to TRBJ2-2; no firm D call. This CDR3 spans 14 amino acids. CDR1 and CDR2 (germline): LNHDA, SQIVND (reference sequence). The ends were cut back, 4 bases at V and 2 bases at J, with 8 bases in the middle. In DNA, the CDR3 is TGTGCCAGTAGTACCAACAGTAACACCGGGGAGCTGTTTTTT. Amino acid sequence: CASSTNSNTGELFF. Together with reference TRBV19 and TRBJ2-2, the CDR3 gives the full variable domain: DGGITQSPKYLFRKEGQNVTLSCEQNLNHDAMYWYRQDPGQGLRLIYYSQIVNDFQKGDIAEGYSVSREKKESFPLTVTSAQKNPTAFYLCASSTNSNTGELFFGEGSRLTVL.

The chain carries TRBV7-9 and TRBJ1-4; no clear D gene. The V and J ends lost 4 bases and 4 bases respectively, with 10 bases between them. The germline V gene encodes CDR1 SEHNR and CDR2 FQNEAQ (reference sequence). This CDR3 has 14 residues. DNA for the CDR3: TGTGCCAGCAGCTCCACGGAGGTTAATGAAAAACTGTTTTTT. Protein: CASSSTEVNEKLFF.

This clone has just a few counts. The V call is TRBV6-5, the J call TRBJ1-5; 10 positions agree with TRBD1. Germline V CDR1 and CDR2: MNHEY, SVGAGI. V was clipped by 4 bases and J by 1 base; unmatched bases: 4. The CDR3 is made up of 16 amino acids. The CDR3 sequence: CASSWGTGESNQPQHF. For the CDR3, the DNA is TGTGCCAGCAGTTGGGGGACAGGGGAGAGCAATCAGCCCCAGCATTTT.

The rearrangement links TRBV19 to TRBJ1-2, with a tentative D call TRBD1 (5 bases). Germline CDR1 reads LNHDA; CDR2 reads SQIVND (reference sequence). The ends were cut back, 5 bases at V and 8 bases at J, with 18 bases in the middle. This CDR3 spans 14 amino acids. The CDR3 is CASSPSVGVYGYTF. In DNA form, the CDR3 reads TGTGCCAGTAGTCCGTCAGTAGGGGTATACGGCTACACCTTC.